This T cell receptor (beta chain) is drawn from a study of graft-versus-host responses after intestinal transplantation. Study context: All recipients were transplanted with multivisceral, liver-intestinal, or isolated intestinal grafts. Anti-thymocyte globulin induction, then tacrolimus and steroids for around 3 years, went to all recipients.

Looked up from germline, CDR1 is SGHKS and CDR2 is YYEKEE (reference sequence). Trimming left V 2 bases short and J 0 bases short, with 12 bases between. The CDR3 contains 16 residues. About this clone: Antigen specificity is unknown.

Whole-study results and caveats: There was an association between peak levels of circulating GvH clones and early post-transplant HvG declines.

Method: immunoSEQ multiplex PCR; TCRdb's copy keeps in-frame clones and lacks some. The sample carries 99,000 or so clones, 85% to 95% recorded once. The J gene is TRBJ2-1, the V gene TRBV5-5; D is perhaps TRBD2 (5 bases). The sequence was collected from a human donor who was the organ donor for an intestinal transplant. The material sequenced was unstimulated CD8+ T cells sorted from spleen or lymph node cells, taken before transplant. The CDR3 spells CASSFSDWSSYNEQFF. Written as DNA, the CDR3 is TGTGCCAGCAGCTTCTCGGACTGGAGCTCCTACAATGAGCAGTTCTTC.